Listed here are 5 T cell receptor beta chains from one sample, sequenced in a study of cytomegalovirus exposure and HLA in healthy donors. The PCR was carried out with 60 Vbeta primers and 13 Jbeta primers. The table came from immunoSEQ multiplex PCR; TCRdb's copy has only in-frame clones and leaves some out. Of about 110,000 clones listed, roughly 87% were seen once; the top ten hold approximately 2.4%. Sequencing was carried out using PBMCs. The receptor set was obtained from a man aged 25 to 40 in good health and CMV-seropositive.

Points on this clone: One end of the junction is discordant with germline, which a read error may explain. The J gene is TRBJ2-1, the V gene TRBV7-9; no reliable D call. CDR3 length: 12 amino acids. CDR1 is SEHNR and CDR2 is FQNEAQ in the germline V gene (reference sequence). For the CDR3, the DNA is TGTTCCAGCAGCTTACAGATCAATGAGCAGTTCTTC. Its protein is CSSSLQINEQFF.

Only one count was recorded for this clone. One junction end does not reproduce the germline sequence, and a read error may be involved. The rearrangement joins TRBV7-9 to TRBJ1-5; D is possibly TRBD1 (6 bases). This CDR3 region has 16 residues. Germline assignment: CDR1 SEHNR and CDR2 FQNEAQ (reference sequence). The CDR3 DNA reads TGTTCCAGCAGCTTAACGGTAGGGGGTGACAATCAGCCCCAGCATTTT. Protein: CSSSLTVGGDNQPQHF. Combining the CDR3 with reference TRBV7-9 and TRBJ1-5 gives the whole variable domain DTGVSQNPRHKITKRGQNVTFRCDPISEHNRLYWYRQTLGQGPEFLTYFQNEAQLEKSRLLSDRFSAERPKGSFSTLEIQRTEQGDSAMYLCSSSLTVGGDNQPQHFGDGTRLSIL.

J is TRBJ2-1 and V is TRBV6-4; weak D call: TRBD2 (5 bases). The CDR3 contains 13 residues. CDR1 and CDR2 (germline): MRHNA, SNTAGT. The V and J ends lost 2 bases and 10 bases respectively, with 12 bases between them. The CDR3 DNA reads as TGTGCCAGCAGTGACCGGGATCTACCGGAGCAGTTCTTC. Protein sequence: CASSDRDLPEQFF.

This chain connects TRBV18 to TRBJ1-2; D may be TRBD1 (5 bases). This CDR3 is 15 amino acids long. V lost 3 bases and J lost 2, with 13 bases in between. From germline, CDR1 is KGHSH and CDR2 LQKENI. The CDR3 nucleotides are TGTGCCAGCTCACCTCCCCCGGGGGTGAACTATGGCTACACCTTC. It is translated as CASSPPPGVNYGYTF. Based on the CDR3 plus reference TRBV18 and TRBJ1-2, the full variable domain is NAGVMQNPRHLVRRRGQEARLRCSPMKGHSHVYWYRQLPEEGLKFMVYLQKENIIDESGMPKERFSAEFPKEGPSILRIQQVVRGDSAAYFCASSPPPGVNYGYTFGSGTRLTVV.

The V call is TRBV18, the J call TRBJ1-4; D is uncertain. In germline, CDR1 is KGHSH, CDR2 LQKENI. V was trimmed by 9 bases and J by 0 bases, leaving 11 bases between them. The CDR3 sequence is 14 residues long. The CDR3 spells CASRREATNEKLFF. CDR3 in DNA: TGTGCCAGTAGAAGAGAAGCAACTAATGAAAAACTGTTTTTT.